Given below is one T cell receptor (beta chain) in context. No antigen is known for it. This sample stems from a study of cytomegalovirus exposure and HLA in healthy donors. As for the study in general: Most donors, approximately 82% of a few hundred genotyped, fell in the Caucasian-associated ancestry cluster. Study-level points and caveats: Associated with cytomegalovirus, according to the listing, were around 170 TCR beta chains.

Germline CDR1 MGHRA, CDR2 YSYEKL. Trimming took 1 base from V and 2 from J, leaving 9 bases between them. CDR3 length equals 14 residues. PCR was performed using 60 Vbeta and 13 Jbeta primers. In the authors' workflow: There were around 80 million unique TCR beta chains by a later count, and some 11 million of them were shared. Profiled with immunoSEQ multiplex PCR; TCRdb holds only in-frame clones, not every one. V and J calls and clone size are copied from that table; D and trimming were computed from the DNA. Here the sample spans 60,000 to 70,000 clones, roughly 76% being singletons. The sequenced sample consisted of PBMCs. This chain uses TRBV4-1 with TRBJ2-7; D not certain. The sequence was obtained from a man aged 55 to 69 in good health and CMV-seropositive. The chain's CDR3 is CASSQVNTAYEQYF. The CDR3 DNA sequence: TGCGCCAGCAGCCAAGTGAACACCGCCTACGAGCAGTACTTC.